A single sample is the source of the 4 T cell receptor beta chains below, sequenced in a study of T cells in Graves' hyperthyroidism and ophthalmopathy. Amplified TCR beta CDR3 regions came from RNA transcripts. With the HTBI primer set, the TCR CDR3 went through a first round of RT-PCR. TCRdb ran MiXCR on the multiplex PCR reads and lists one entry per CDR3 protein. Of 650,000 to 850,000 distinct CDR3 sequences listed, around 20% are singletons. The source material was blood. These receptors came from a woman aged 45-65 years with Graves' hyperthyroidism that later progressed to Graves' ophthalmopathy.

As concerns this clonotype: A read error may be the cause here, since a much bigger clone is one base away. The CDR3 DNA reads as TGCAGTGCCCTCAGGCTAGCGTTGAATGAGCAGTTCTTC. Translating gives CSALRLALNEQFF. The chain combines TRBV20-1 with TRBJ2-1, with D maybe TRBD2 (6 bases). Trimming stripped 6 bases from V and 7 bases from J, with 16 bases between. Germline V gene data show CDR1 as DFQATT and CDR2 as SNEGSKA (reference sequence). The CDR3 loop spans 13 amino acids.

This clonotype was counted between two and nine times. This chain links TRBV5-1 with TRBJ2-1, with D possibly being TRBD2 (5 bases). This CDR3 has 15 residues. Germline V CDR1 and CDR2: SGHRS, YFSETQ. The V end lost 6 bases, the J end lost 4 bases, and 17 bases lay between the germline ends. The CDR3 DNA sequence: TGCGCCAGCAAGGCCCTGGGGAGTATTTACAATGAGCAGTTCTTC. This translates into CASKALGSIYNEQFF.

This clonotype was found a few times. The CDR3 region is CASISEDGNYEQYF. CDR3 DNA sequence: TGTGCCAGCATCTCAGAGGACGGAAACTACGAGCAGTACTTC. V and J are TRBV6-1 and TRBJ2-7; D unresolved. The germline gives CDR1 MNHNS, CDR2 SASEGT. The CDR3 covers 14 residues. Trimming removed 7 bases at V and 3 bases at J, with 16 bases between.

This clonotype was observed at least ten times. The chain combines TRBV20-1 with TRBJ2-3; D call uncertain. The germline gives CDR1 DFQATT, CDR2 SNEGSKA (reference sequence). Trimming removed 1 base at V and 2 bases at J, with 19 bases between. The CDR3 length is 17 residues. For the CDR3, the DNA is TGCAGTGCTAGAGTTTCTCCTGGCAGGCCAGACACAGATACGCAGTATTTT. This codes for CSARVSPGRPDTDTQYF.